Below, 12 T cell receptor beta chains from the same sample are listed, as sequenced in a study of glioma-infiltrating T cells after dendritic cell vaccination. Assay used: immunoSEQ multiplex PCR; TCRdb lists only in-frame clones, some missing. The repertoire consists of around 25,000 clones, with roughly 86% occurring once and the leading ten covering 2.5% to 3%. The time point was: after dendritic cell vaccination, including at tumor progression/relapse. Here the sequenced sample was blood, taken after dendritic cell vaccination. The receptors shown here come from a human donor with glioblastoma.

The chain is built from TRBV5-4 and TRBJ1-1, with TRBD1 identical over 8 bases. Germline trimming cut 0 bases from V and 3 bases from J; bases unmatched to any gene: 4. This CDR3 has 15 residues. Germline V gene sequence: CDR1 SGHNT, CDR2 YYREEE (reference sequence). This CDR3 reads CASSLVTGGDTEAFF. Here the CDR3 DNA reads TGTGCCAGCAGCTTGGTTACAGGGGGGGACACTGAAGCTTTCTTT.

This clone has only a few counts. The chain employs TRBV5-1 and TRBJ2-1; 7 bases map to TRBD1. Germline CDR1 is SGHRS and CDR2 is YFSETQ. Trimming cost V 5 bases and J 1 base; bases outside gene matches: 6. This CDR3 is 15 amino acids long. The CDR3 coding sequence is TGCGCCAGCAGATCGGGGACAGATTCCTACAATGAGCAGTTCTTC. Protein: CASRSGTDSYNEQFF.

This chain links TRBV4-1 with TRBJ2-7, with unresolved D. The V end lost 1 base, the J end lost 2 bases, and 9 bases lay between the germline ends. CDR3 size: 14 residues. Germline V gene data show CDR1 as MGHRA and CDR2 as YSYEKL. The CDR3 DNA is TGCGCCAGCAGCCAAGGCAACACAGCCTACGAGCAGTACTTC. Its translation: CASSQGNTAYEQYF.

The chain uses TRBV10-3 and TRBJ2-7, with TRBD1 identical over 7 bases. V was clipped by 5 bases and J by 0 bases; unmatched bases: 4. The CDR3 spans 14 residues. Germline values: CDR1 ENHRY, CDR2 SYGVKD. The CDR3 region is CAISPGQHSYEQYF. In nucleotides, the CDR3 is TGTGCCATCAGTCCGGGACAGCACTCCTACGAGCAGTACTTC.

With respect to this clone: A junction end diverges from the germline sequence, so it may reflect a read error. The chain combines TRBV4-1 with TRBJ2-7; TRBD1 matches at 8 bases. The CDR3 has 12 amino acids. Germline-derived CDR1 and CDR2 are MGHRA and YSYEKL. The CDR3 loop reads CASSKEGQGQYF. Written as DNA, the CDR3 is TGCGCCAGCAGCAAAGAAGGACAGGGCCAGTACTTC.

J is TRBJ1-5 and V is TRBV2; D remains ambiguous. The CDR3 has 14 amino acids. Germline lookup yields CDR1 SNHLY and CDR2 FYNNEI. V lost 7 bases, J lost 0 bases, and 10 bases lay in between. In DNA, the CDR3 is TGTGCCAGCACCGGGGTCTATAGCAATCAGCCCCAGCATTTT. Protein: CASTGVYSNQPQHF.

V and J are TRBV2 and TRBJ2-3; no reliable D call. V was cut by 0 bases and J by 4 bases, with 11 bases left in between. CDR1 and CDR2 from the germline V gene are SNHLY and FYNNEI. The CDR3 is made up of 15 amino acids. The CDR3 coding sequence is TGTGCCAGCAGTGAAGCCCCGGGTTCAGCAGATACGCAGTATTTT. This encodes CASSEAPGSADTQYF.

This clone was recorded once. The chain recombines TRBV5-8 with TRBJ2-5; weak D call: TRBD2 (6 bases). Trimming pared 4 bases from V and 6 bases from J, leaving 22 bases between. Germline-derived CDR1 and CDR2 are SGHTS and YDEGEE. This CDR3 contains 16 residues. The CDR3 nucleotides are TGTGCCAGCAGCCCCGGGGAGGCTCCCGGGCTACAGACCCAGTACTTC. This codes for CASSPGEAPGLQTQYF.

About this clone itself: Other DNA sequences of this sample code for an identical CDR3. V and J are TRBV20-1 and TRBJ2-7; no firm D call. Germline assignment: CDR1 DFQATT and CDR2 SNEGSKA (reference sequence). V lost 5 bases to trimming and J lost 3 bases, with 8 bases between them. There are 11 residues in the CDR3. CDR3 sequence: CSAPLNYEQYF. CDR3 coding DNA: TGCAGTGCTCCCCTTAACTACGAGCAGTACTTC.

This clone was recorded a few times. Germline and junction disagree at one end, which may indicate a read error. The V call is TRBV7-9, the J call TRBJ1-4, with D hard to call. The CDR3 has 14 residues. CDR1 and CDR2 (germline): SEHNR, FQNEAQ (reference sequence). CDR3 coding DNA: TGTGCCAGCAGCTTAGAAGGGAGGGCAGCAGCGTTGGCTTTT. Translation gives CASSLEGRAAALAF. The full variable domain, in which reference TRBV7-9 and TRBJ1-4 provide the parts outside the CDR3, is DTGVSQNPRHKITKRGQNVTFRCDPISEHNRLYWYRQTLGQGPEFLTYFQNEAQLEKSRLLSDRFSAERPKGSFSTLEIQRTEQGDSAMYLCASSLEGRAAALAFGSGTQLSVL.

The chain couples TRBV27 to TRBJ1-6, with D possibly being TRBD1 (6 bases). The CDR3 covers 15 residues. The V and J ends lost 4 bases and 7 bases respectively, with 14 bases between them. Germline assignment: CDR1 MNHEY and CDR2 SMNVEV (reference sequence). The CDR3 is CASSSLQGRNSPLHF. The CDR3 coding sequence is TGTGCCAGCAGTTCGTTACAGGGTCGGAATTCACCCCTCCACTTT.

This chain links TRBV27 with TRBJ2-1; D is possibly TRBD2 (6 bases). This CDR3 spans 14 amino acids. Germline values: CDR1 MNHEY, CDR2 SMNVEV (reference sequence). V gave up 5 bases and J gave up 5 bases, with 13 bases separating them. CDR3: CASSTERVNNEQFF. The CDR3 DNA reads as TGTGCCAGCAGTACCGAGCGGGTGAACAATGAGCAGTTCTTC.